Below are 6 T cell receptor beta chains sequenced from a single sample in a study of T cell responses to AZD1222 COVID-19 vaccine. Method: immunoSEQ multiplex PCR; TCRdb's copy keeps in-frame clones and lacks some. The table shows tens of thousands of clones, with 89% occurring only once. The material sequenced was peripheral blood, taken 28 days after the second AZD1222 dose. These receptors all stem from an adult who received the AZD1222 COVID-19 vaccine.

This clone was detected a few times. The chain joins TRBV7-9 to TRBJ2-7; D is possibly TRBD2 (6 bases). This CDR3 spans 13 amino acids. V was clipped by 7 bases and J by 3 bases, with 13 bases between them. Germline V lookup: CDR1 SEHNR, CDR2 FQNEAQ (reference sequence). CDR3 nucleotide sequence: TGTGCCAGCACAGCGGCGGGGTTCTACGAGCAGTACTTC. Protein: CASTAAGFYEQYF.

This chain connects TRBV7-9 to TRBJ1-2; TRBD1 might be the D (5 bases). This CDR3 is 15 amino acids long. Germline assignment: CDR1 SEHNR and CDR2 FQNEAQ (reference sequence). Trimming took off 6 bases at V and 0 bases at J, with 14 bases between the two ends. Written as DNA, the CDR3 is TGTGCCAGCAGTACAGGCGTTCTGGCTAACTATGGCTACACCTTC. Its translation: CASSTGVLANYGYTF.

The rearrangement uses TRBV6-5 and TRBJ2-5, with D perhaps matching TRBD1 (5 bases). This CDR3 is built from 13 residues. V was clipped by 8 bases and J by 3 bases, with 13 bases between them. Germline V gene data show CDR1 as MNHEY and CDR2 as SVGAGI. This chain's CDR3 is CASSYGREETQYF. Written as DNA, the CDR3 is TGTGCCAGCTCCTACGGCAGGGAAGAGACCCAGTACTTC.

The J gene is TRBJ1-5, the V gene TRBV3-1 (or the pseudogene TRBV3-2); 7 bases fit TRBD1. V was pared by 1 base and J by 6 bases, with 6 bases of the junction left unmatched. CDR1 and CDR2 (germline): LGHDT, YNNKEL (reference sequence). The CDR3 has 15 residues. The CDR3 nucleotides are TGTGCCAGCAGCCAAGGTACGCAGGGGGGTCAGCCCCAGCATTTT. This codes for CASSQGTQGGQPQHF.

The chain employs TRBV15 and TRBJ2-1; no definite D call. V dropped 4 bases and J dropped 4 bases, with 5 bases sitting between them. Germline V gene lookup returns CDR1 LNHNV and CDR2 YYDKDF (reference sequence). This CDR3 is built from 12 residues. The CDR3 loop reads CATSIGYNEQFF. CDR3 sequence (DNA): TGTGCCACCAGCATAGGATACAATGAGCAGTTCTTC.

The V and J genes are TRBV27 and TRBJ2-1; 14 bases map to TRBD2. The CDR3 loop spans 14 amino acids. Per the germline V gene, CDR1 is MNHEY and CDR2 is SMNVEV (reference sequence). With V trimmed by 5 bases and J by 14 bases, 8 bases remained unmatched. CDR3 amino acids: CASSKLGLAGVEFF. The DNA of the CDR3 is TGTGCCAGCAGTAAACTGGGACTAGCGGGGGTCGAGTTCTTC.